A selection of T cell receptor beta chains follows, all from one sample in a study of T cell clonotyping in hematopoietic cell transplantation. The table came from immunoSEQ multiplex PCR; TCRdb's copy has only in-frame clones and leaves some out. The sample holds 10,000 to 15,000 clones, around nine tenths seen once. Sequences were derived from PBMCs, sampled 100 days after allogeneic stem cell transplant. These receptors came from a female patient aged 50 to 65 who had an allogeneic stem cell transplant from an unrelated donor, so the T cells may come from the graft donor. Some clones in this sample may be carry-over from other donors' samples. CDR3s include the opening cysteine and the closing phenylalanine or tryptophan. A D gene is named only where the DNA matches it firmly. Clone size is stated in some rows and not others, as once, few, many or a class when expanded.

D	J	V	size	DNA	CDR3
TRBD1	TRBJ1-1	TRBV11-2	NA	TGTGCCAGCAGCTACCGACAGGGGACCACTGAAGCTTTCTTT	CASSYRQGTTEAFF
NA	TRBJ2-2	TRBV11-3	NA	TGTGCCAGCAGCTTACGGGGAAACACCGGGGAGCTGTTTTTT	CASSLRGNTGELFF
NA	TRBJ1-2	TRBV29-1	NA	TGCAGCGTTGAAGATGCCCATCTCGGTAACTATGGCTACACCTTC	CSVEDAHLGNYGYTF
NA	TRBJ1-5	TRBV7-4	NA	TGTGCCAGCACCACGGGAGGGGGGGCGTTAGGCAATCAGCCCCAGCATTTT	CASTTGGGALGNQPQHF
NA	TRBJ1-6	TRBV12-5	NA	TGTGCTAGTGGTTCGGCAGGCTATTCACCCCTCCACTTT	CASGSAGYSPLHF
NA	TRBJ2-3	TRBV5-4	NA	TGTGCCAGCAGGTTGAGATATAGCACAGATACGCAGTATTTT	CASRLRYSTDTQYF
TRBD1	TRBJ1-1	TRBV6-5	NA	TGTGCCAGCAGTTTAAATAGGGGCAGGGGGACTGAAGCTTTCTTT	CASSLNRGRGTEAFF
NA	TRBJ1-2	TRBV5-6	NA	TGTGCCAGCGACGGGGGAGGGTTGAGTGGCTACACCTTC	CASDGGGLSGYTF
TRBD1	TRBJ1-6	TRBV28	NA	TGTGCCAGCACGGAGGGACAGGGCCATTCACCCCTCCACTTT	CASTEGQGHSPLHF
NA	TRBJ1-5	TRBV30	once	TGTGCCTGGAGTACAGGGACCCACACGCGGCATTTT	CAWSTGTHTRHF
TRBD1	TRBJ2-7	TRBV28	NA	TGTGCCAGCAGTTTATTTCGAGGGGGCCTACGACCTGACACCTCCTACGAGCAGTACTTC	CASSLFRGGLRPDTSYEQYF
NA	TRBJ2-7	TRBV2	NA	TGTGCCAGCAGTGGGGGCCCCGCGGGGGAGCAGTACTTC	CASSGGPAGEQYF
NA	TRBJ2-1	TRBV28	NA	TGTGCCAGCAGTCCGACCCCTGCGGCCTACAATGAGCAGTTCTTC	CASSPTPAAYNEQFF
NA	TRBJ2-7	TRBV27	NA	TGTGCCAGCAGGCCCAGGGGAAGCGGTTACGAGCAGTACTTC	CASRPRGSGYEQYF
NA	TRBJ2-5	TRBV7-6	NA	TGTGCCAGCAGCTCAAGGGAGACCCAGTACTTC	CASSSRETQYF
NA	TRBJ1-2	TRBV5-6	NA	TGTGCCAGCAGCTTGGCCAGAAACAACTATGGCTACACCTTC	CASSLARNNYGYTF
TRBD1	TRBJ1-1	TRBV29-1	NA	TGCAGCGTTCCTCTTGGACAGGGGAACACTGAAGCTTTCTTT	CSVPLGQGNTEAFF
TRBD1	TRBJ1-3	TRBV2	NA	TGTGCCACCCACAGGGGGCGAAATGGAAACACCATATATTTT	CATHRGRNGNTIYF
NA	TRBJ1-4	TRBV2	once	TGTGCCAGCACCCAAGAGACAACTAATGAAAAACTGTTTTTT	CASTQETTNEKLFF